These 10 T cell receptor beta chains share one sample of origin, sequenced in a study of cytomegalovirus exposure and HLA in healthy donors. The PCR used 60 Vbeta and 13 Jbeta primers. The table came from immunoSEQ multiplex PCR; TCRdb's copy has only in-frame clones and leaves some out. The sample carries 170,000 or so clones, roughly 90% recorded once. The sequenced sample consisted of PBMCs. Source of these receptors: a woman younger than 35 in good health and CMV-seronegative.

J is TRBJ2-3 and V is TRBV18, with 7 nucleotides matching TRBD1. The J segment lost 0 bases and the V segment lost 3 bases, leaving 6 bases of the junction unmatched. The CDR3 is 16 residues long. Germline CDR1 and CDR2: KGHSH and LQKENI. CDR3 nucleotides: TGTGCCAGCTCACCGACAGGGCTTACTAGCACAGATACGCAGTATTTT. Residues: CASSPTGLTSTDTQYF.

V and J are TRBV6-5 and TRBJ2-7; 7 bases are a match to TRBD2. This CDR3 comprises 14 residues. CDR1 is MNHEY and CDR2 is SVGAGI in the germline V gene. J lost 0 bases, V lost 7 bases, and 6 bases had no gene match. The chain's CDR3 is CASTERGLSYEQYF. The CDR3 bases are TGTGCCAGCACGGAGCGGGGCCTCTCCTACGAGCAGTACTTC.

This chain joins TRBV11-1 and TRBJ1-4, with TRBD1 identical over 8 bases. V shed 3 bases, J shed 7 bases, and the junction held 4 bases outside the gene matches. The CDR3 is 14 amino acids. Germline assignment: CDR1 SGHAT and CDR2 FQDESV (reference sequence). The CDR3 DNA sequence: TGTGCCAGCAGCTTCGGACAGGGTGGTGAAAAACTGTTTTTT. Amino acid sequence: CASSFGQGGEKLFF.

This clone appeared a single time. The chain has TRBV6-1 and TRBJ2-3; 14 nucleotides line up with TRBD2. The germline V gene has CDR1 MNHNS and CDR2 SASEGT. V trimming: 0 bases; J trimming: 8 bases; junction bases outside the gene matches: 4. The CDR3 runs to 16 residues. CDR3 sequence: CASSEASGTSGSTQYF. In nucleotides, the CDR3 is TGTGCCAGCAGTGAAGCTTCTGGGACTAGCGGGAGTACGCAGTATTTT.

The rearrangement uses TRBV11-2 and TRBJ1-6; no reliable D call. V lost 0 bases, J lost 0 bases, and 9 bases lay in between. In germline, CDR1 is SGHAT, CDR2 FQNNGV. This CDR3 has 17 residues. In DNA, the CDR3 is TGTGCCAGCAGCTTAGATCAGTTACACTCCTATAATTCACCCCTCCACTTT. It yields the protein CASSLDQLHSYNSPLHF. The variable domain in full, completed from reference TRBV11-2 and TRBJ1-6, reads EAGVAQSPRYKIIEKRQSVAFWCNPISGHATLYWYQQILGQGPKLLIQFQNNGVVDDSQLPKDRFSAERLKGVDSTLKIQPAKLEDSAVYLCASSLDQLHSYNSPLHFGNGTRLTVT.

The J gene is TRBJ1-1, the V gene TRBV19; 8 nucleotides agree with TRBD1. The CDR3 spans 14 residues. V was clipped by 4 bases and J by 5 bases; unmatched bases: 6. Germline loops: CDR1 LNHDA, CDR2 SQIVND (reference sequence). The CDR3 loop reads CASSTGTGQTEAFF. The DNA for the CDR3 is TGTGCCAGTAGTACCGGGACAGGCCAGACTGAAGCTTTCTTT.

The chain carries TRBV28 and TRBJ2-7, with D perhaps matching TRBD1 (6 bases). V was cut by 5 bases and J by 0 bases, with 14 bases left in between. The length of the CDR3 is 15 residues. The germline V gene has CDR1 MDHEN and CDR2 SYDVKM. In DNA form, the CDR3 reads TGTGCCAGCAGTCCTCGACAGGCCCCCTCCTACGAGCAGTACTTC. This translates into CASSPRQAPSYEQYF.

V gene TRBV7-9 combines with J gene TRBJ2-1, with D possibly TRBD1 on 7 matching bases. Per germline, CDR1 SEHNR and CDR2 FQNEAQ (reference sequence). Trimming cost V 1 base and J 4 bases, with 14 bases left between them. The CDR3 length is 16 residues. The CDR3 DNA reads as TGTGCCAGCAGCTTAGGGAGGGGGCTAAGATACAATGAGCAGTTCTTC. It yields the protein CASSLGRGLRYNEQFF.

This chain links TRBV5-1 with TRBJ2-3; D possibly corresponds to TRBD2 (5 bases). The CDR3 totals 15 residues. Per the germline V gene, CDR1 is SGHRS and CDR2 is YFSETQ. V lost 2 bases, J lost 0 bases, and 10 bases lay in between. The CDR3 loop is CASSFGLGSTDTQYF. The CDR3, as DNA: TGCGCCAGCAGCTTCGGACTGGGTAGCACAGATACGCAGTATTTT. The variable domain in full, with the rest retrieved from reference TRBV5-1 and TRBJ2-3, is KAGVTQTPRYLIKTRGQQVTLSCSPISGHRSVSWYQQTPGQGLQFLFEYFSETQRNKGNFPGRFSGRQFSNSRSEMNVSTLELGDSALYLCASSFGLGSTDTQYFGPGTRLTVL.

V usage is TRBV11-2 and J usage is TRBJ2-1, with 11 positions matching TRBD2. V lost 5 bases to trimming and J lost 3 bases; unmatched junction nucleotides: 6. Germline-derived CDR1 and CDR2 are SGHAT and FQNNGV. CDR3 length equals 16 residues. The CDR3 DNA sequence: TGTGCCAGCAGCCCTGAGACTAGCGGGGTCTACAATGAGCAGTTCTTC. It is translated as CASSPETSGVYNEQFF.